This T cell receptor (beta chain) was sequenced during a study of shared clonotypes between healthy human individuals. Looking at the study overall: Three plates were used per donor for CD4 naive, three for CD4 memory, two for CD8 naive and one for CD8 memory.

The repertoire was sequenced with immunoSEQ multiplex PCR; TCRdb's copy has only in-frame clones and lacks some. The sample holds a few million clones, around 92% seen once. This CDR3 has 14 amino acids. The V end lost 0 bases, the J end lost 3 bases, and 5 bases lay between the germline ends. Germline V gene lookup returns CDR1 SGHTA and CDR2 FQGNSA. Those who donated, Caucasian adults without exception, all lived in Nashville, Tennessee. The sequencing input was naive CD4+ T cells from PBMCs. As for subset: CD45RA+ positively selected. The chain uses TRBV7-2 and TRBJ2-2; D remains ambiguous. The sequence came from a man aged 18 to 35 in good health. Some clones in this sample may be carry-over from other donors' samples. The CDR3 spells CASSLATDTGELFF. The CDR3 region has the DNA TGTGCCAGCAGCTTAGCGACGGACACCGGGGAGCTGTTTTTT.